This T cell receptor (beta chain) was sequenced in a study of blood T cell repertoires in COVID-19. Study-wide background: COVID-19 samples, acute and convalescent, were from the United States, Italy and Spain. The analysed material was cDNA or gDNA that came from T cells, B-cell-depleted T cells, or PBMCs.

This CDR3 contains 12 residues. The V end was cut by 10 bases, the J end by 6 bases, with 13 bases between. Germline CDR1 is SGHVS and CDR2 is FQNEAQ. Original processing notes: Reference gene primer amplification gave nucleated cell count estimates. Here immunoSEQ multiplex PCR was the method, and the copy in TCRdb shows in-frame clones only, minus some. Clonal size and the V and J genes are those of that table, whereas D and trimming came from the DNA. The repertoire holds about 330,000 clones, around 90% seen once, with under 8% in the top ten. This clone has only a few counts. The sequencing input was peripheral blood. The chain joins TRBV7-8 to TRBJ1-5; possible D gene TRBD1, 6 bases. This receptor was taken from a man younger than 35 who had recovered from COVID-19. The CDR3, as DNA: TGTGCCACAGGGCAGGGGAGTCAGCCCCAGCATTTT. Protein: CATGQGSQPQHF.